This TCR beta chain was identified in a study of response to subunit inactivated influenza vaccine. Study outcomes and limitations: Seasonal influenza vaccination, on each occasion, was suggested by the authors to recruit few new T cells.

TCRdb reprocessed the RT-PCR reads via MiXCR and lists one record per CDR3 protein. The repertoire holds about half a million distinct CDR3 sequences, with approximately 11% as singletons. Remarks on this clonotype: The antigen is undetermined.

Trimming shortened V by 9 bases and J by 7 bases, and 11 bases separated the two germline ends. Germline CDR1 reads KGHDR; CDR2 reads SFDVKD. This CDR3 spans 12 amino acids. The clonotype comes from a man aged 50-59 years who received an inactivated influenza vaccine. The chain couples TRBV24-1 to TRBJ2-2, with D hard to call. The sample here was PBMCs from blood, taken 35 to 45 days after vaccination. The CDR3 DNA follows: TGTGCCACCGCTAAAGGCGGCGGGGAGCTGTTTTTT. This encodes CATAKGGGELFF.